What follows is one T cell receptor (beta chain) and its context. The target antigen is unknown. Profiling relied on immunoSEQ multiplex PCR, and the TCRdb table lists in-frame clones only, not all of them. The table includes about 160,000 clones, around 93% detected once. CDR3 length: 15 amino acids. Germline V gives CDR1 LNHDA, CDR2 SQIVND (reference sequence). With 7 bases clipped from V and 6 bases from J, the junction kept 13 bases outside the gene matches. This entry is derived from a study of T cell responses to AZD1222 COVID-19 vaccine. Study at large: Combined were second doses at about 4 or about 12 weeks.

Study outcomes and limitations: In all cases, repertoires were sampled only after the peak T cell response. Of spike-specific TCRs, nearly half reportedly target regions left unmutated in variants.

J is TRBJ2-7 and V is TRBV19; 9 bases are a match to TRBD1. Sequencing used peripheral blood, obtained on day 0 of AZD1222 vaccination. The TCR comes from an adult in good health. Here the CDR3 reads CASKTTGGVMGEQYF. The CDR3 region has the DNA TGTGCCAGTAAGACCACAGGGGGCGTGATGGGCGAGCAGTACTTC.